The 20 T cell receptor beta chains below were found in one sample sequenced in a study of blood T cells in healthy people across ages. Combining a sample-barcoded 5' primer with a J-beta primer mix, a second PCR ran for 7 to 11 cycles. From the 5' RACE reads, TCRdb called clonotypes with MiXCR, one entry per CDR3 protein. This sample has approximately 2,000,000 distinct CDR3 sequences; more than 35% occur once, and the top ten carry 23%. The sequencing input was blood. The receptors come from a human donor in good health.

The rearrangement links TRBV15 to TRBJ2-1; 8 bases are a match to TRBD2. Looked up from germline, CDR1 is LNHNV and CDR2 is YYDKDF (reference sequence). V dropped 7 bases and J dropped 7; count of bases not matched to a gene: 9. The length of the CDR3 is 14 residues. CDR3: CATIPGGAMNEQFF. In DNA, the CDR3 is TGTGCCACCATCCCCGGGGGGGCCATGAATGAGCAGTTCTTC.

The rearrangement uses TRBV7-2 and TRBJ2-5; D is possibly TRBD2 (5 bases). CDR1 and CDR2 from the germline V gene are SGHTA and FQGNSA. The CDR3 consists of 13 residues. Trimming took off 3 bases at V and 7 bases at J, with 12 bases between the two ends. The CDR3 DNA sequence: TGTGCCAGCAGCTTTAGCGTCGAGGGGACCCAGTACTTC. This gives the protein CASSFSVEGTQYF.

This clonotype was picked up a small number of times. The chain's CDR3 is CASSLVLMVARSYEQYF. CDR3 in DNA: TGTGCCAGCAGCTTAGTTCTGATGGTAGCCCGCTCCTACGAGCAGTACTTC. This chain joins TRBV7-2 and TRBJ2-7, with no clear D. The V end lost 1 base, the J end lost 0 bases, and 16 bases lay between the germline ends. The length of the CDR3 is 17 residues. The V gene's germline CDR1 is SGHTA and CDR2 FQGNSA. Based on the CDR3 plus reference TRBV7-2 and TRBJ2-7, the full variable domain is GAGVSQSPSNKVTEKGKDVELRCDPISGHTALYWYRQSLGQGLEFLIYFQGNSAPDKSGLPSDRFSAERTGGSVSTLTIQRTQQEDSAVYLCASSLVLMVARSYEQYFGPGTRLTVT.

The chain joins TRBV20-1 to TRBJ1-5; 7 positions match TRBD1. Per germline, CDR1 DFQATT and CDR2 SNEGSKA (reference sequence). V lost 6 bases, J lost 3 bases, and 5 bases stayed unmatched. The CDR3 has 13 amino acids. CDR3 protein: CSAGDSHNQPQHF. As DNA, the CDR3 is TGCAGTGCCGGGGACAGCCACAATCAGCCCCAGCATTTT.

CDR3 in amino acids: CASKTDRVGGYTF. CDR3 sequence (DNA): TGTGCCAGCAAAACGGACAGGGTAGGCGGCTACACCTTC. The rearrangement joins TRBV7-2 to TRBJ1-2; 8 bases are a match to TRBD1. The CDR3 has 13 residues. CDR1 and CDR2 from the germline V gene are SGHTA and FQGNSA. V lost 7 bases, J lost 8 bases, and 9 bases stayed unmatched.

This clonotype was counted between two and nine times. The chain uses TRBV7-9 and TRBJ2-1; 7 bases map to TRBD1. The CDR3 has 14 amino acids. The germline CDR1 and CDR2 sequences are SEHNR and FQNEAQ (reference sequence). Losses at the gene ends were 7 bases for V and 5 bases for J; bases not matched to a gene: 8. The CDR3 is CASTQTGNHNEQFF. Written as DNA, the CDR3 is TGTGCCAGCACCCAGACAGGGAACCACAATGAGCAGTTCTTC.

This clonotype was seen more than once but under ten times. The chain carries TRBV6-2 or TRBV6-3 and TRBJ1-2, with a tentative D call TRBD1 (6 bases). V was shortened by 6 bases and J by 2 bases, with 19 bases between the two germline ends. Germline V gene sequence: CDR1 MNHEY, CDR2 SVGEGT. This CDR3 has 16 residues. DNA for the CDR3: TGTGCCAGCAGCCGGACAGATCCCCCCTTAAACTATGGCTACACCTTC. It is translated as CASSRTDPPLNYGYTF.

This clonotype was recorded at least ten times. CDR3 nucleotide sequence: TGTGCCAGCAGTCCGGGGACAGATGGCTACACCTTC. Its translation: CASSPGTDGYTF. This chain links TRBV12-3 or TRBV12-4 with TRBJ1-2, with 7 bases fitting TRBD1. This CDR3 has 12 amino acids. V shed 5 bases, J shed 6 bases, and the junction held 3 bases outside the gene matches.

This clonotype appeared a few times. J is TRBJ2-1 and V is TRBV2; possibly TRBD1 or TRBD2 for D (6 bases each). Germline V gene data show CDR1 as SNHLY and CDR2 as FYNNEI. V lost 6 bases and J 4 bases, leaving 19 bases between the germline ends. The CDR3 length is 16 residues. The CDR3 loop reads CASSLVGGGRYNEQFF. The CDR3 DNA is TGTGCCAGCAGCCTCGTCGGGGGCGGGCGTTACAATGAGCAGTTCTTC.

This clonotype was detected a few times. This chain links TRBV7-8 with TRBJ2-4, with unresolved D. From germline, CDR1 is SGHVS and CDR2 FQNEAQ. The CDR3 loop spans 14 amino acids. Trimming took off 1 base at V and 6 bases at J, with 10 bases between the two ends. CDR3 in amino acids: CASSLGPERNIQYF. DNA of the CDR3: TGTGCCAGCAGCTTAGGGCCAGAACGAAACATTCAGTACTTC.

With regard to this clonotype: An end of the junction does not agree with germline; a read error may underlie this. The chain recombines TRBV7-9 with TRBJ2-5; D may match TRBD1 or TRBD2 (5 bases each). The germline CDR1 and CDR2 sequences are SEHNR and FQNEAQ (reference sequence). CDR3 length: 14 amino acids. The CDR3 DNA reads TGCGCCAGCAGCTTGGGGGTTTCATGGGAGACCCAGTACTTC. Translated, it gives CASSLGVSWETQYF.

This clonotype was seen a single time. The chain employs TRBV7-9 and TRBJ2-7; 10 positions match TRBD1. Germline CDR1 SEHNR, CDR2 FQNEAQ (reference sequence). This CDR3 is 18 amino acids long. The ends lost 5 bases at V and 4 bases at J; junction bases unmatched: 17. The CDR3, as DNA: TGTGCCAGCAGCGAACTCGGACAGGGGGAGAGAATCCGTTACGAGCAGTACTTC. Translated: CASSELGQGERIRYEQYF.

CDR3 coding DNA: TGTGCCAGCAGTGTACACAGGGATCCAAGACCTTACGAGCAGTACTTC. Protein sequence: CASSVHRDPRPYEQYF. The chain has TRBV25-1 and TRBJ2-5; D possibly corresponds to TRBD1 (6 bases). Judging by the DNA end, TRBJ2-7 fits better; the J call may be wrong. Germline V CDR1 and CDR2: MGHDK, SYGVNS. CDR3 length: 16 residues.

V usage is TRBV28 and J usage is TRBJ2-7; D may be TRBD2 (6 bases). From germline, CDR1 is MDHEN and CDR2 SYDVKM. CDR3 length: 15 residues. Trimming removed 6 bases from V and 1 base from J, with 16 bases in between. The CDR3 is CASSRLATGSYEQYF. CDR3 DNA sequence: TGTGCCAGCAGCCGGCTAGCGACGGGGTCCTACGAGCAGTACTTC.

This chain uses TRBV29-1 with TRBJ2-3; TRBD2 matches 15 bases. The CDR3 is 14 residues long. Germline trimming cut 7 bases from V and 3 bases from J; bases unmatched to any gene: 2. Germline V gene sequence: CDR1 SQVTM, CDR2 ANQGSEA. CDR3 loop: CSAGTSGGTDTQYF. The CDR3 nucleotides are TGCAGCGCTGGGACTAGCGGGGGGACAGATACGCAGTATTTT.

This chain uses TRBV3-1 with TRBJ1-2; D may be TRBD1 (5 bases). From germline, CDR1 is LGHDT and CDR2 YNNKEL (reference sequence). V was shortened by 1 base and J by 5 bases, with 8 bases between the two germline ends. The CDR3 has 13 amino acids. CDR3 region: CASSQASGYGYTF. The CDR3 DNA reads TGTGCCAGCAGCCAAGCGTCAGGGTATGGCTACACCTTC.

This clonotype was counted a few times. The V call is TRBV7-2, the J call TRBJ1-1; TRBD1 matches 8 bases. This CDR3 has 12 residues. With V trimmed by 5 bases and J by 11 bases, 7 bases remained unmatched. Germline assignment: CDR1 SGHTA and CDR2 FQGNSA. The CDR3 DNA is TGTGCCAGCAGCCCTGGACAGGGTGGGGCTTTCTTT. The encoded protein is CASSPGQGGAFF.

V gene TRBV5-1 combines with J gene TRBJ2-3; the D gene is possibly TRBD1 (5 bases). Germline values: CDR1 SGHRS, CDR2 YFSETQ. Between the trimmed V and J ends, which lost 0 bases and 3 bases, there was a span of 11 bases. This CDR3 is built from 15 residues. The CDR3 nucleotides are TGCGCCAGCAGCTTGGGGCAGGGTGAGACAGATACGCAGTATTTT. This translates into CASSLGQGETDTQYF.

In its sample, this clonotype was seen a few times. V usage is TRBV10-3 and J usage is TRBJ2-5, with 7 positions matching TRBD1. The last part of the DNA fits TRBJ2-7 better; the J call may be wrong. This CDR3 is built from 14 residues. Germline V gene lookup returns CDR1 ENHRY and CDR2 SYGVKD. The CDR3 region has the DNA TGTGCCATCAGCTCGACAGGGCTTACGTACGAGCAGTACTTC. This translates into CAISSTGLTYEQYF.

CDR3 in DNA: TGTGCCAGCGATACTATGGGGGACTCCTACAATGAGCAGTTCTTC. Translating gives CASDTMGDSYNEQFF. The rearrangement joins TRBV12-3 or TRBV12-4 to TRBJ2-1; TRBD1 or TRBD2 may be the D gene (5 bases each). V was cut by 8 bases and J by 0 bases, with 14 bases left in between. The CDR3 loop spans 15 amino acids.